This is a list of T cell receptor beta chains from one sample in a study of T cell responses to AZD1222 COVID-19 vaccine. Assay used: immunoSEQ multiplex PCR; TCRdb lists only in-frame clones, some missing. The table shows about 130,000 clones, with 75% to 90% occurring only once. Here the sequenced sample was peripheral blood, taken on day 0 of AZD1222 vaccination. The receptors were sampled from an adult in good health. CDR3s include the opening cysteine and the closing phenylalanine or tryptophan. The order of the fields is CDR3 protein, CDR3 DNA, J gene, clone size, D gene, V gene. A D gene is named only where the DNA matches it firmly. Size is stated for part of the rows, as once, few or many counts, or as a class when the clone is expanded.

CDR3aa: CASSDKTGNYGYTF
CDR3nt: TGCGCCAGCAGTGATAAGACAGGGAACTATGGCTACACCTTC
j_gene: TRBJ1-2
abundance: -
d_gene: TRBD1
v_gene: TRBV10-1

CDR3aa: CASRLEGAGNIQYF
CDR3nt: TGCGCCAGCAGGTTGGAGGGGGCCGGAAACATTCAGTACTTC
j_gene: TRBJ2-4
abundance: -
d_gene: -
v_gene: TRBV5-1

CDR3aa: CASSPHLERLAFF
CDR3nt: TGTGCCAGCAGCCCCCACCTTGAGAGATTAGCTTTCTTT
j_gene: TRBJ1-1
abundance: -
d_gene: -
v_gene: TRBV5-5

CDR3aa: CASRDRGLETQYF
CDR3nt: TGTGCCAGCAGGGACAGGGGGTTAGAGACCCAGTACTTC
j_gene: TRBJ2-5
abundance: -
d_gene: TRBD1
v_gene: TRBV27

CDR3aa: CASSATGTRSYEQYF
CDR3nt: TGTGCCAGCAGCGCAACCGGGACTAGGTCCTACGAGCAGTACTTC
j_gene: TRBJ2-7
abundance: -
d_gene: TRBD2
v_gene: TRBV9

CDR3aa: CASSARGGPYNEQFF
CDR3nt: TGTGCCAGCAGTGCTCGGGGGGGGCCTTACAATGAGCAGTTCTTC
j_gene: TRBJ2-1
abundance: -
d_gene: TRBD2
v_gene: TRBV6-4

CDR3aa: CASSIHDEQFF
CDR3nt: TGTGCCAGCAGCATTCACGATGAGCAGTTCTTC
j_gene: TRBJ2-1
abundance: once
d_gene: -
v_gene: TRBV7-6

CDR3aa: CASSFGTSGYEQYF
CDR3nt: TGTGCCAGCAGCTTCGGGACTAGCGGTTACGAGCAGTACTTC
j_gene: TRBJ2-7
abundance: -
d_gene: TRBD2
v_gene: TRBV7-2

CDR3aa: CASSLTGMGNTIYF
CDR3nt: TGTGCCAGCAGTCTAACAGGGATGGGAAACACCATATATTTT
j_gene: TRBJ1-3
abundance: once
d_gene: -
v_gene: TRBV27

CDR3aa: CASSLGTVSEQFF
CDR3nt: TGTGCCAGTAGTCTAGGGACAGTTAGTGAGCAGTTCTTC
j_gene: TRBJ2-1
abundance: -
d_gene: TRBD1
v_gene: TRBV19

CDR3aa: CASKLGGVAFF
CDR3nt: TGTGCCAGCAAACTGGGTGGGGTGGCTTTCTTT
j_gene: TRBJ1-1
abundance: -
d_gene: -
v_gene: TRBV19

CDR3aa: CASRGPPNTGELFF
CDR3nt: TGTGCCAGCAGAGGTCCACCGAACACCGGGGAGCTGTTTTTT
j_gene: TRBJ2-2
abundance: -
d_gene: -
v_gene: TRBV2

CDR3aa: CASSKTGYYGYTF
CDR3nt: TGTGCCAGCAGCAAGACAGGGTACTATGGCTACACCTTC
j_gene: TRBJ1-2
abundance: -
d_gene: TRBD1
v_gene: TRBV3-1/TRBV3-2

CDR3aa: CASSSGQGFAYTF
CDR3nt: TGTGCCAGCAGCTCCGGACAGGGGTTTGCCTACACCTTC
j_gene: TRBJ1-2
abundance: -
d_gene: TRBD1
v_gene: TRBV7-2

CDR3aa: CASSLVGRVKRANVLTF
CDR3nt: TGTGCCAGCAGCTTAGTGGGCAGGGTAAAAAGGGCCAACGTCCTGACTTTC
j_gene: TRBJ2-6
abundance: -
d_gene: -
v_gene: TRBV13

CDR3aa: CATSLRNEQFF
CDR3nt: TGTGCCACCTCCTTGAGGAATGAGCAGTTCTTC
j_gene: TRBJ2-1
abundance: -
d_gene: -
v_gene: TRBV24-1

CDR3aa: CASRAGGVHEQYF
CDR3nt: TGTGCCAGCAGGGCCGGCGGGGTACACGAGCAGTACTTC
j_gene: TRBJ2-7
abundance: -
d_gene: -
v_gene: TRBV12-3/TRBV12-4

CDR3aa: CASSFWAEDTQYF
CDR3nt: TGTGCCAGCAGCTTTTGGGCCGAAGATACGCAGTATTTT
j_gene: TRBJ2-3
abundance: -
d_gene: -
v_gene: TRBV5-4

CDR3aa: CASSPFLAGEGTGELFF
CDR3nt: TGTGCCAGCAGCCCGTTTCTAGCGGGGGAGGGGACCGGGGAGCTGTTTTTT
j_gene: TRBJ2-2
abundance: -
d_gene: TRBD2
v_gene: TRBV3-1/TRBV3-2

CDR3aa: CASLGQGTSGELFF
CDR3nt: TGTGCCAGCCTCGGACAGGGGACGAGCGGGGAGCTGTTTTTT
j_gene: TRBJ2-2
abundance: once
d_gene: TRBD1
v_gene: TRBV18

CDR3aa: CAWVHPGGETQYF
CDR3nt: TGTGCCTGGGTCCATCCAGGGGGAGAGACCCAGTACTTC
j_gene: TRBJ2-5
abundance: -
d_gene: TRBD1
v_gene: TRBV30

CDR3aa: CASSDSGLAGGNEQFF
CDR3nt: TGTGCCAGCAGTGATTCAGGGCTAGCGGGGGGAAATGAGCAGTTCTTC
j_gene: TRBJ2-1
abundance: -
d_gene: TRBD2
v_gene: TRBV25-1

CDR3aa: CASSYSSNREREKLFF
CDR3nt: TGTGCCAGCAGTTACTCCTCTAACAGGGAGAGAGAAAAACTGTTTTTT
j_gene: TRBJ1-4
abundance: -
d_gene: -
v_gene: TRBV6-5

CDR3aa: CASSGTGSYSNQPQHF
CDR3nt: TGTGCCAGCAGCGGGACAGGAAGCTATAGCAATCAGCCCCAGCATTTT
j_gene: TRBJ1-5
abundance: -
d_gene: -
v_gene: TRBV21-1

CDR3aa: CASAEVPTRGGNSPLHF
CDR3nt: TGCGCCAGCGCCGAGGTCCCGACAAGGGGGGGAAATTCACCCCTCCACTTT
j_gene: TRBJ1-6
abundance: -
d_gene: -
v_gene: TRBV4-1